This passage covers 7 T cell receptor beta chains from one sample sequenced in a study of control samples from healthy donors and cancer patients. Repertoires were generated with immunoSEQ multiplex PCR, while TCRdb's copy carries only in-frame clones and drops some. The sample carries about 86,000 clones, roughly 94% recorded once. The sample consisted of blood. The receptors were sampled from a woman under 30 in good health.

The chain recombines TRBV2 with TRBJ1-2; possible D gene TRBD1, 6 bases. The CDR3 contains 14 residues. V was trimmed by 6 bases and J by 4 bases, leaving 15 bases between them. Looked up from germline, CDR1 is SNHLY and CDR2 is FYNNEI. The CDR3 sequence: CASRNDRTFYGYTF. DNA of the CDR3: TGTGCCAGCAGGAATGACAGGACGTTCTATGGCTACACCTTC. Complete variable domain (other parts from reference TRBV2 and TRBJ1-2): EPEVTQTPSHQVTQMGQEVILRCVPISNHLYFYWYRQILGQKVEFLVSFYNNEISEKSEIFDDQFSVERPDGSNFTLKIRSTKLEDSAMYFCASRNDRTFYGYTFGSGTRLTVV.

The chain joins TRBV28 to TRBJ1-2; D remains unclear. Trimming removed 1 base from V and 4 bases from J, with 10 bases in between. Germline V gene lookup returns CDR1 MDHEN and CDR2 SYDVKM. The CDR3 spans 14 residues. The CDR3, as DNA: TGTGCCAGCAGTTTATCCTTTCCCAGCTATGGCTACACCTTC. Encoded protein: CASSLSFPSYGYTF.

The chain joins TRBV5-6 to TRBJ1-1; D uncertain. The V and J ends lost 2 bases and 0 bases respectively, with 5 bases between them. Germline CDR1 and CDR2: SGHDT and YYEEEE. The CDR3 is made up of 13 amino acids. CDR3 loop: CASSLSMNTEAFF. For the CDR3, the DNA is TGTGCCAGCAGCTTATCCATGAACACTGAAGCTTTCTTT.

The J gene is TRBJ2-2, the V gene TRBV7-9; TRBD1 is a possible D gene (5 bases). The CDR3 loop spans 16 amino acids. V lost 2 bases and J 2 bases, leaving 12 bases between the germline ends. Germline V gene sequence: CDR1 SEHNR, CDR2 FQNEAQ (reference sequence). CDR3 loop: CASSLQAGPNTGELFF. CDR3 bases: TGTGCCAGCAGCTTACAGGCAGGGCCCAACACCGGGGAGCTGTTTTTT.

The chain uses TRBV5-4 and TRBJ1-3, with D possibly being TRBD1 (6 bases). This CDR3 contains 15 residues. Trimming removed 4 bases at V and 2 bases at J, with 13 bases between. Looked up from germline, CDR1 is SGHNT and CDR2 is YYREEE (reference sequence). CDR3 sequence (DNA): TGTGCCAGCAGCCGAGCAGGGGAGGCTGGAAACACCATATATTTT. Protein product: CASSRAGEAGNTIYF.

The J gene is TRBJ2-2, the V gene TRBV27; 7 nucleotides line up with TRBD1. Unmatched junction bases numbered 18, after V lost 9 bases and J lost 2 bases. The CDR3 has 18 residues. The germline gives CDR1 MNHEY, CDR2 SMNVEV (reference sequence). The CDR3 nucleotides read TGTGCCAGTAGCCGCAAGACAGGGAACCCCCTTAACACCGGGGAGCTGTTTTTT. Its translation: CASSRKTGNPLNTGELFF.

The gene calls are TRBV12-3 or TRBV12-4 and TRBJ1-1; D remains unclear. The CDR3 consists of 13 residues. Trimming stripped 1 base from V and 8 bases from J, with 11 bases between. The CDR3 region has the DNA TGTGCCAGCAGTTTAGGGGGATTCGGCGAAGCTTTCTTT. Translation: CASSLGGFGEAFF.